A selection of T cell receptor beta chains follows, all from one sample in a study of glioma-infiltrating T cells after dendritic cell vaccination. Sequenced by immunoSEQ multiplex PCR; TCRdb stores in-frame clones only, minus some. Among 85,000 or so clones listed, around 85% were seen once. This material consisted of blood, taken after dendritic cell vaccination. All receptors come from a human donor with glioblastoma. The conserved cysteine and the conserved F or W are not part of the CDR3 here. The order of the fields is D gene, V gene, clone size, J gene, CDR3 protein. D genes are given only for firm matches. Not every row has a clone size; where given, it reads once, few, many or a size class.

d_gene: .; v_gene: TRBV27; abundance: .; j_gene: TRBJ2-5; CDR3aa: ASSSISQASSGTQY
d_gene: TRBD1; v_gene: TRBV7-6; abundance: few; j_gene: TRBJ1-6; CDR3aa: ASSTGDRTWSNSPLH
d_gene: TRBD2; v_gene: TRBV15; abundance: .; j_gene: TRBJ2-1; CDR3aa: ATSIGLATSYNEQF
d_gene: TRBD1; v_gene: TRBV15; abundance: .; j_gene: TRBJ2-6; CDR3aa: ATSSNWGQGAPGANVLT
d_gene: TRBD2; v_gene: TRBV6-6; abundance: .; j_gene: TRBJ2-1; CDR3aa: ASMRAGVRNEQF
d_gene: TRBD1; v_gene: TRBV7-9; abundance: .; j_gene: TRBJ2-3; CDR3aa: ASSLTFGQGVSTDTQY
d_gene: TRBD2; v_gene: TRBV2; abundance: .; j_gene: TRBJ2-3; CDR3aa: ASATYATSGSTDTQY
d_gene: .; v_gene: TRBV4-2; abundance: .; j_gene: .; CDR3aa: ASSQTSEQY
d_gene: .; v_gene: TRBV6-5; abundance: once; j_gene: TRBJ1-2; CDR3aa: ASSETESYGYT
d_gene: TRBD1; v_gene: TRBV7-8; abundance: .; j_gene: TRBJ2-2; CDR3aa: ASSADGQGNTGELF
d_gene: TRBD1; v_gene: TRBV18; abundance: once; j_gene: TRBJ1-1; CDR3aa: ASSPLGTENTEAF
d_gene: TRBD2; v_gene: TRBV7-3; abundance: .; j_gene: TRBJ2-5; CDR3aa: ASSPGLDETQY
d_gene: .; v_gene: TRBV27; abundance: .; j_gene: TRBJ2-5; CDR3aa: ASSSEETQY
d_gene: .; v_gene: TRBV5-1; abundance: .; j_gene: TRBJ2-7; CDR3aa: ASSFSSLYEQY
d_gene: TRBD1; v_gene: TRBV6-5; abundance: .; j_gene: TRBJ2-7; CDR3aa: ASRVRTGTVYEQY
d_gene: .; v_gene: TRBV5-4; abundance: .; j_gene: TRBJ2-2; CDR3aa: ASSLTWGVTGELF
d_gene: .; v_gene: TRBV6-5; abundance: few; j_gene: TRBJ1-2; CDR3aa: ASREGGREYGYT
d_gene: TRBD2; v_gene: TRBV7-2; abundance: .; j_gene: TRBJ2-7; CDR3aa: ASSLEGGGPYEQY
d_gene: TRBD2; v_gene: TRBV2; abundance: .; j_gene: TRBJ2-2; CDR3aa: ASRGGGRAPTGELF
d_gene: TRBD1; v_gene: TRBV29-1; abundance: .; j_gene: TRBJ2-1; CDR3aa: SVAMAWSDRDRGYNEQF
d_gene: .; v_gene: TRBV11-2; abundance: .; j_gene: TRBJ2-5; CDR3aa: ASSLLREYGTQY
d_gene: TRBD1; v_gene: TRBV28; abundance: .; j_gene: TRBJ2-7; CDR3aa: ASIPGGSNYEQY
d_gene: .; v_gene: TRBV5-1; abundance: once; j_gene: TRBJ1-4; CDR3aa: ASSFRDRDEKLF
d_gene: .; v_gene: TRBV4-1; abundance: .; j_gene: TRBJ1-1; CDR3aa: ASSPTVQVNTEAF
d_gene: .; v_gene: TRBV30; abundance: .; j_gene: TRBJ2-3; CDR3aa: AWSVRREPTDTQY
d_gene: .; v_gene: TRBV6-5; abundance: .; j_gene: TRBJ1-3; CDR3aa: ASSEGLTGNTIY
d_gene: .; v_gene: TRBV5-1; abundance: .; j_gene: TRBJ2-2; CDR3aa: ASSFQGSNTGELF
d_gene: TRBD2; v_gene: TRBV5-8; abundance: .; j_gene: TRBJ2-5; CDR3aa: ASSLASGQETQY
d_gene: TRBD2; v_gene: TRBV18; abundance: .; j_gene: TRBJ2-7; CDR3aa: ASSPQYLSGGTSNEQY
d_gene: TRBD2; v_gene: TRBV30; abundance: .; j_gene: TRBJ2-7; CDR3aa: AWRNPGTRTYEQY
d_gene: TRBD1; v_gene: TRBV19; abundance: .; j_gene: TRBJ2-1; CDR3aa: ASSIDWDEGASYNEQF
d_gene: .; v_gene: TRBV28; abundance: once; j_gene: TRBJ1-2; CDR3aa: ASSPSHGYT
d_gene: .; v_gene: TRBV27; abundance: .; j_gene: TRBJ1-6; CDR3aa: ASSLDTSSYNSPLH
d_gene: .; v_gene: TRBV6-6; abundance: .; j_gene: TRBJ2-7; CDR3aa: ASGGTEASGEQY
d_gene: .; v_gene: TRBV27; abundance: .; j_gene: TRBJ2-7; CDR3aa: ASTESFSSYEQY
d_gene: .; v_gene: TRBV9; abundance: few; j_gene: TRBJ2-5; CDR3aa: ASSVTGNQETQY
d_gene: .; v_gene: TRBV20-1; abundance: .; j_gene: TRBJ2-3; CDR3aa: SALLGGTQY
d_gene: TRBD2; v_gene: TRBV9; abundance: .; j_gene: TRBJ2-7; CDR3aa: ASSTSGTSYEQY
d_gene: .; v_gene: TRBV19; abundance: .; j_gene: TRBJ2-7; CDR3aa: ASMGPDRYEQY
d_gene: .; v_gene: TRBV9; abundance: .; j_gene: TRBJ2-1; CDR3aa: ASSVGGVQRGDEQF
d_gene: TRBD1; v_gene: TRBV7-9; abundance: .; j_gene: TRBJ1-4; CDR3aa: ASSPRTGEVNEKLF
d_gene: TRBD2; v_gene: TRBV19; abundance: .; j_gene: TRBJ2-1; CDR3aa: ASSIGLAGGWYEQF
d_gene: .; v_gene: TRBV4-3; abundance: .; j_gene: TRBJ2-6; CDR3aa: ASSQDHGGSGANVLT
d_gene: .; v_gene: TRBV6-1; abundance: once; j_gene: TRBJ1-2; CDR3aa: ASSEGLGRGYGYT
d_gene: .; v_gene: TRBV4-1; abundance: .; j_gene: TRBJ1-1; CDR3aa: ASSQVRFNTEAF
d_gene: TRBD2; v_gene: TRBV7-3; abundance: .; j_gene: TRBJ2-7; CDR3aa: ASSTYLAGPYEQY
d_gene: TRBD1; v_gene: TRBV28; abundance: .; j_gene: TRBJ1-2; CDR3aa: ASSFRVTRQGLGGYT
d_gene: TRBD1; v_gene: TRBV5-1; abundance: .; j_gene: TRBJ2-6; CDR3aa: ASSLVVTGGAGANVLT
d_gene: TRBD2; v_gene: TRBV6-6; abundance: .; j_gene: TRBJ2-3; CDR3aa: ASSYSGLAGGDTQY
d_gene: TRBD1; v_gene: TRBV2; abundance: .; j_gene: TRBJ2-2; CDR3aa: ASSGRDRGTGELF
d_gene: TRBD1; v_gene: TRBV5-1; abundance: few; j_gene: TRBJ2-3; CDR3aa: ASRLGQGPDTQY
d_gene: TRBD1; v_gene: TRBV5-1; abundance: .; j_gene: TRBJ2-7; CDR3aa: ASTHGQGSYEQY
d_gene: TRBD1; v_gene: TRBV4-3; abundance: .; j_gene: TRBJ2-4; CDR3aa: ASSQDRGTEAKNIQY
d_gene: .; v_gene: TRBV18; abundance: .; j_gene: TRBJ1-3; CDR3aa: ASSDQGASLNTIY
d_gene: TRBD1; v_gene: TRBV6-4; abundance: few; j_gene: TRBJ2-2; CDR3aa: ASSEDRDTGELF